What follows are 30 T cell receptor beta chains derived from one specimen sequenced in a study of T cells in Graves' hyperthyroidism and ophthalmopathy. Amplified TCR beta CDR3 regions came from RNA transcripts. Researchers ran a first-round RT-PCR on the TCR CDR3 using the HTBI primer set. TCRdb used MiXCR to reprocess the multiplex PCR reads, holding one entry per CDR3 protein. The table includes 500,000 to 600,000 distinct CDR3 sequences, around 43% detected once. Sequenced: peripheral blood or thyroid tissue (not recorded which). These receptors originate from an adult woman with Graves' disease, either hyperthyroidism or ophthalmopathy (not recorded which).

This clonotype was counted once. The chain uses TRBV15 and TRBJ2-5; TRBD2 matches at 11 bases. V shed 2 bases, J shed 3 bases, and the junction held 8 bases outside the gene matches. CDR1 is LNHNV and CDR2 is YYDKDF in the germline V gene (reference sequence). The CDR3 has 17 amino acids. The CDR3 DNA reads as TGTGCCACCAGCAGATCGGGACTAGCGGCTAGTGAAGAGACCCAGTACTTC. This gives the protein CATSRSGLAASEETQYF.

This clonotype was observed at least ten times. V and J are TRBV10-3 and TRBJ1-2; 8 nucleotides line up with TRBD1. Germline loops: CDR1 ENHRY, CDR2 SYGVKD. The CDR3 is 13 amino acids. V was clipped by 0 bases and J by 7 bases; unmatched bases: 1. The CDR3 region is CAISESGQAGYTF. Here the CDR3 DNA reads TGTGCCATCAGTGAGTCGGGACAGGCTGGCTACACCTTC.

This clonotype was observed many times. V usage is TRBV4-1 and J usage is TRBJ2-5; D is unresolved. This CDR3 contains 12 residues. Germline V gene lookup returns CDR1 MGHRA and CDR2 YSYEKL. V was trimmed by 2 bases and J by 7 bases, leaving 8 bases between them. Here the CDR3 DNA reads TGCGCCAGCAGCCAACCGCCGGGGACCCAGTACTTC. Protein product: CASSQPPGTQYF.

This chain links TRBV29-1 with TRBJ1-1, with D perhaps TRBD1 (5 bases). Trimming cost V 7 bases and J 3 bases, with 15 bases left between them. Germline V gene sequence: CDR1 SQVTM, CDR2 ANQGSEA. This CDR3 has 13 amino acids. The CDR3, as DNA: TGCAGCGCCCCAGGGTTTGGGGACACTGAAGCTTTCTTT. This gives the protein CSAPGFGDTEAFF.

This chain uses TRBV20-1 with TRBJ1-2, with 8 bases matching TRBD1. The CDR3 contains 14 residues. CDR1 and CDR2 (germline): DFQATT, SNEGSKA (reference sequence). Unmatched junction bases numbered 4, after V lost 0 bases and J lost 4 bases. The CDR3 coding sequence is TGCAGTGCTAGAGATCAGGGGGCTGGCTATGGCTACACCTTC. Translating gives CSARDQGAGYGYTF.

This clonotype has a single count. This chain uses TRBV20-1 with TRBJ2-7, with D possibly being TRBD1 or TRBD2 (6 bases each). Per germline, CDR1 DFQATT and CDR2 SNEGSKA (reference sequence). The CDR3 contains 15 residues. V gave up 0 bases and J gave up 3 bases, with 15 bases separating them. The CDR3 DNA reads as TGCAGTGCTAGAGAGCCTAGGGGGGCCAACTACGAGCAGTACTTC. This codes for CSAREPRGANYEQYF.

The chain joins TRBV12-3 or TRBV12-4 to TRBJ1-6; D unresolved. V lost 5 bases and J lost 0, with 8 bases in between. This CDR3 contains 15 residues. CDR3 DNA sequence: TGTGCCAGCAGTCATGAGAGCTCCTATAATTCACCCCTCCACTTT. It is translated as CASSHESSYNSPLHF.

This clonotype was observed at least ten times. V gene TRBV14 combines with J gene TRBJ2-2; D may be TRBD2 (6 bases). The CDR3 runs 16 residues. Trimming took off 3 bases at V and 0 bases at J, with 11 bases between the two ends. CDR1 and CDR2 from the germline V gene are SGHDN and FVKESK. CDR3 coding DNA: TGTGCCAGCAGCCATCTGCGGGACTCGAACACCGGGGAGCTGTTTTTT. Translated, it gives CASSHLRDSNTGELFF.

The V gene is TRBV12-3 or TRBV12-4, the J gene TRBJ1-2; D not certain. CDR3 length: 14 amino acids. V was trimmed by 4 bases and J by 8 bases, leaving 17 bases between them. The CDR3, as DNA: TGTGCCAGCAGTTCCGTGTGGGAGACGCGCGGCTACACCTTC. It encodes CASSSVWETRGYTF.

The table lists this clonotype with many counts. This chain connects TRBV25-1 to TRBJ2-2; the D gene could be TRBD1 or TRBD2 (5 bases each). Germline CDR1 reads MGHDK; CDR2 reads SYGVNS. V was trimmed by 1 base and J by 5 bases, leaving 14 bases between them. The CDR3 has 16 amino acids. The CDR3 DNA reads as TGTGCCAGCAGTGAATGGGGGAAAAGACAGACCGGGGAGCTGTTTTTT. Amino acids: CASSEWGKRQTGELFF. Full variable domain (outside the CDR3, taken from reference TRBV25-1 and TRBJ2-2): EADIYQTPRYLVIGTGKKITLECSQTMGHDKMYWYQQDPGMELHLIHYSYGVNSTEKGDLSSESTVSRIRTEHFPLTLESARPSHTSQYLCASSEWGKRQTGELFFGEGSRLTVL.

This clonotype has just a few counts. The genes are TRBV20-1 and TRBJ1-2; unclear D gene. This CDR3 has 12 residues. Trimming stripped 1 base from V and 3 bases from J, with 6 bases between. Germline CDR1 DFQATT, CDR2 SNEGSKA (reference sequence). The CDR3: CSARVRDYGYTF. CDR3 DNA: TGCAGTGCTAGAGTGAGAGACTATGGCTACACCTTC.

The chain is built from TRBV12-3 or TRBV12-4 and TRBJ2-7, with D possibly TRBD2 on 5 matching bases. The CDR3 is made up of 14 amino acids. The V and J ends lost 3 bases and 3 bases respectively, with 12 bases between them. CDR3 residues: CASSFGEGGYEQYF. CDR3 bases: TGTGCCAGCAGTTTTGGTGAGGGCGGCTACGAGCAGTACTTC.

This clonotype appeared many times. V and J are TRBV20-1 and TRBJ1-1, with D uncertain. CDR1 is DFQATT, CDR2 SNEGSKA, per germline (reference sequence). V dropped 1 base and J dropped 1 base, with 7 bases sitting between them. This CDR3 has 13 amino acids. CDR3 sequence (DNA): TGCAGTGCTAGAGCACATGGGAACACTGAAGCTTTCTTT. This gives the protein CSARAHGNTEAFF.

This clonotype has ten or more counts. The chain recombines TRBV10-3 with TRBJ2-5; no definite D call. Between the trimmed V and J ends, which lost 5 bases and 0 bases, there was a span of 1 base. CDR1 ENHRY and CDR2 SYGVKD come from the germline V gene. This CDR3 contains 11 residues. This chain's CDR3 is CAISYQETQYF. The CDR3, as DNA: TGTGCCATCAGTTACCAAGAGACCCAGTACTTC.

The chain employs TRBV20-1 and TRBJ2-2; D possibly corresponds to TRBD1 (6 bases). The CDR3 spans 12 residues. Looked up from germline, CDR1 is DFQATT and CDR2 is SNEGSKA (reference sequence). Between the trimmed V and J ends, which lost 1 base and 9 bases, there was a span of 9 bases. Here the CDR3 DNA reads TGCAGTGCTAGAGTTCGGGACAGGGAGCTGTTTTTT. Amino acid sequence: CSARVRDRELFF.

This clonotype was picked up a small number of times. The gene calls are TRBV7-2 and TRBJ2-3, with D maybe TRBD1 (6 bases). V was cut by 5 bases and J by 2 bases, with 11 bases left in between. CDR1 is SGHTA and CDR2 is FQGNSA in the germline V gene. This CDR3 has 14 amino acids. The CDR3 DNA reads TGTGCCAGCAGCCTCGACAGGCCCACAGATACGCAGTATTTT. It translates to CASSLDRPTDTQYF.

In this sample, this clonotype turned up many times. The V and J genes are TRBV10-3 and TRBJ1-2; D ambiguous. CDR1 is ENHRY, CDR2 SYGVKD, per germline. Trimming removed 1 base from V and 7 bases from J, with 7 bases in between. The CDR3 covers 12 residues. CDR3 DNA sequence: TGTGCCATCAGTGAGTTTGCAGGTGGCTACACCTTC. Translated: CAISEFAGGYTF.

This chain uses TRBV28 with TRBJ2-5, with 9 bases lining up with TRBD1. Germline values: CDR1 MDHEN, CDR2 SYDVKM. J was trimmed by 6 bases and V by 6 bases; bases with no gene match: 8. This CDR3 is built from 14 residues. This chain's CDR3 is CASSPGQGTKTQYF. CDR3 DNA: TGTGCCAGCAGCCCGGGACAGGGTACAAAGACCCAGTACTTC.

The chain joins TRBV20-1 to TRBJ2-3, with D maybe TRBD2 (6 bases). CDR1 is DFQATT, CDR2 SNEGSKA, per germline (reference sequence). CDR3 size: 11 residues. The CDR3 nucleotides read TGCAGAACCACGGGGGCAGATACGCAGTATTTT. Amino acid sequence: CRTTGADTQYF.

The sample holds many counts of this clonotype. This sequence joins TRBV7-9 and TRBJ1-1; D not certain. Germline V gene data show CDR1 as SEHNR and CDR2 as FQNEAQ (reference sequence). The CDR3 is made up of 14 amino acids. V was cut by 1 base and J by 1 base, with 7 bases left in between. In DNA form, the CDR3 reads TGTGCCAGCAGCTTAGGCAGCCCGAACACTGAAGCTTTCTTT. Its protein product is CASSLGSPNTEAFF.

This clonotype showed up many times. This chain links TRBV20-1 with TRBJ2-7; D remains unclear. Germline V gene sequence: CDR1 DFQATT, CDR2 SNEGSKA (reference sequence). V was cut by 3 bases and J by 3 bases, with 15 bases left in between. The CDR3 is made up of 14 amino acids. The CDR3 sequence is CSARIFGQFYEQYF. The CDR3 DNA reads TGCAGTGCTAGGATTTTTGGGCAGTTCTACGAGCAGTACTTC.

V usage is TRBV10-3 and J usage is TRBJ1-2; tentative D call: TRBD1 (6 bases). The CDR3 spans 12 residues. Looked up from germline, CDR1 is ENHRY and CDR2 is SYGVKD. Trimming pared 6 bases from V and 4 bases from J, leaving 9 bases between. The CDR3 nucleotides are TGTGCCATCAGGGCGGGGGCCTATGGCTACACCTTC. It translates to CAIRAGAYGYTF.

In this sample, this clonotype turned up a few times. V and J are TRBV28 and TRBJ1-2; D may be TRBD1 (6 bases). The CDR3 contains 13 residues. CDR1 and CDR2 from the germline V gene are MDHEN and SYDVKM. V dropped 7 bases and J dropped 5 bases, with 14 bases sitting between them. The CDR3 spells CASKQQGWYGYTF. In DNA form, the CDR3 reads TGTGCCAGCAAGCAACAGGGATGGTATGGCTACACCTTC.

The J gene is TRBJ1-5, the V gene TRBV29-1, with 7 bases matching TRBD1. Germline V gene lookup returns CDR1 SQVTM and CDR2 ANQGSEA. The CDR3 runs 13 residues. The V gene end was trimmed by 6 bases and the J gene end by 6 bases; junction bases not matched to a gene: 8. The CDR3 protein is CSVAGGPGQPQHF. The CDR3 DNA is TGCAGCGTGGCAGGGGGGCCGGGTCAGCCCCAGCATTTT.

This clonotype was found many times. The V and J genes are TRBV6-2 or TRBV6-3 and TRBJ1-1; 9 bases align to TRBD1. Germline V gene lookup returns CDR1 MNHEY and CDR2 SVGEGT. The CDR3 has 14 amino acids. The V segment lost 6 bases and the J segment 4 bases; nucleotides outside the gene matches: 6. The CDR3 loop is CASRHRGRGTEAFF. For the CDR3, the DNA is TGTGCCAGCAGACACAGGGGGCGAGGCACTGAAGCTTTCTTT.

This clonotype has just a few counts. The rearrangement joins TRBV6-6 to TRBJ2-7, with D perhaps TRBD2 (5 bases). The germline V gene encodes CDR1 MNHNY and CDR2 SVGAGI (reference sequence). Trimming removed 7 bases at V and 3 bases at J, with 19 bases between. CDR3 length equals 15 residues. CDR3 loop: CASTQGGRGGYEQYF. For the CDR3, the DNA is TGTGCCAGCACCCAAGGAGGTCGAGGCGGCTACGAGCAGTACTTC.

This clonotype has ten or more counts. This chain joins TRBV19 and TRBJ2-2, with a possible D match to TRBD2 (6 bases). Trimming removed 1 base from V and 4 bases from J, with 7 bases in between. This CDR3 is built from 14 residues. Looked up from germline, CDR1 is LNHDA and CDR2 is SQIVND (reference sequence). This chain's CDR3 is CASSIGDFTGELFF. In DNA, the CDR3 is TGTGCCAGTAGTATAGGGGACTTCACCGGGGAGCTGTTTTTT. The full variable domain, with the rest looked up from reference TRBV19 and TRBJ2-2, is DGGITQSPKYLFRKEGQNVTLSCEQNLNHDAMYWYRQDPGQGLRLIYYSQIVNDFQKGDIAEGYSVSREKKESFPLTVTSAQKNPTAFYLCASSIGDFTGELFFGEGSRLTVL.

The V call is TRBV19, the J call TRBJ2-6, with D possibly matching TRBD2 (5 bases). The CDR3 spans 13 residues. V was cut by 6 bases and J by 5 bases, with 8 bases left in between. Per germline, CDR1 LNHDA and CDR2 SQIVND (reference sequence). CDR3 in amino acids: CASSPGRANVLTF. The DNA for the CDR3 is TGTGCCAGTAGCCCGGGGAGGGCCAACGTCCTGACTTTC. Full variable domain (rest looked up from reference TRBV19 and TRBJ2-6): DGGITQSPKYLFRKEGQNVTLSCEQNLNHDAMYWYRQDPGQGLRLIYYSQIVNDFQKGDIAEGYSVSREKKESFPLTVTSAQKNPTAFYLCASSPGRANVLTFGAGSRLTVL.

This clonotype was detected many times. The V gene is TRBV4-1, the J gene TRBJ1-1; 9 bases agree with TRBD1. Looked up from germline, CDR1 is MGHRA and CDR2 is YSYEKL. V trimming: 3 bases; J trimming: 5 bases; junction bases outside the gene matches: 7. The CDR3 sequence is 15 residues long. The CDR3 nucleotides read TGCGCCAGCAGCCAGGGGACAGGGTTGTCGACTGAAGCTTTCTTT. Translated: CASSQGTGLSTEAFF.

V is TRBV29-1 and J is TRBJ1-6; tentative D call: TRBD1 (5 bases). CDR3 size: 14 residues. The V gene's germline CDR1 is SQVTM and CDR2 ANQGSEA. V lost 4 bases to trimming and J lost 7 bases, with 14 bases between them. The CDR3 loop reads CSVGSAGSNSPLHF. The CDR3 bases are TGCAGCGTTGGTTCGGCAGGGTCCAATTCACCCCTCCACTTT.